This record covers a single T cell receptor (beta chain). The data belong to a study of blood T cell repertoires in COVID-19. The overall study: Sources were T cells, B-cell-depleted T cells, or PBMCs; the material itself was cDNA or gDNA.

In Cohort 3, a recovered donor had either two negative PCRs, clearance, or symptom resolution. Assay: immunoSEQ multiplex PCR; the TCRdb copy retains only in-frame clones and omits some. This sample has fewer than 350,000 clones, with approximately 88% found just once. CDR1 is MDHEN and CDR2 is SYDVKM in the germline V gene. The CDR3 is made up of 15 amino acids. V shed 6 bases, J shed 9 bases, and the junction held 9 bases outside the gene matches. The sequence was collected from a woman between 35 and 50 years old who had recovered from COVID-19. Sequenced: PBMCs or T cells enriched from blood (not recorded which). The chain recombines TRBV28 with TRBJ1-6; 9 bases fit TRBD1. The CDR3 here is CASRTGTGRGSPLHF. The CDR3 bases are TGTGCCAGCAGAACCGGGACAGGGAGAGGTTCACCCCTCCACTTT.